A single sample gave rise to the 21 T cell receptor beta chains below, sequenced in a study of spatial heterogeneity in lung cancer. From the 5' RACE reads, TCRdb called clonotypes with MiXCR, one entry per CDR3 protein. The sample carries 13,000 to 15,000 distinct CDR3 sequences, 4.7% recorded once. Described time point: sample taken at primary tumor resection. Whole-study results and caveats: Counts of expanded intratumoral alpha and beta TCRs tracked tumor mutation counts.

These receptors' antigens are unknown. The sample consisted of lung tumor tissue, taken at surgery. These receptors originate from a female donor with early-stage non-small cell lung cancer.

This clonotype turned up a few times. A much larger clonotype is one base distant, so this may be a read error. This beta chain represents an off-target read in a library built for alpha chains; its size is of limited meaning. The J gene is TRBJ2-1, the V gene TRBV5-4, with D tentatively TRBD1 or TRBD2 (6 bases each). The CDR3 contains 16 residues. Per the germline V gene, CDR1 is SGHNT and CDR2 is YYREEE (reference sequence). In nucleotides, the CDR3 is TGTGTCAGCAGCCGGTCGGGTAGGGGGGATGGAAATGAGCAGTTCTTC. Its translation: CVSSRSGRGDGNEQFF.

For this clonotype: This beta chain is an off-target read within a library intended for alpha chains, so its frequency means little. This rearrangement joins TRBV10-2 to TRBJ2-3; no firm D call. The germline V and J ends were trimmed by 3 bases and 3 bases, with 10 bases remaining between them. The CDR3 sequence is 14 residues long. The germline gives CDR1 WSHSY, CDR2 SAAADI. DNA of the CDR3: TGCGCCAGCAGTGACCCCGGTGGGACAGATACGCAGTATTTT. Amino acid sequence: CASSDPGGTDTQYF.

This clonotype was seen ten or more times. The library was prepared for alpha chains; this beta chain is a stray read, so its frequency means little. The genes are TRBV27 and TRBJ2-7; D might be TRBD2 (6 bases). Germline-derived CDR1 and CDR2 are MNHEY and SMNVEV (reference sequence). V was clipped by 3 bases and J by 5 bases, with 14 bases between them. CDR3 length: 14 amino acids. CDR3 region: CASSLGGSGNEQYF. The DNA of the CDR3 is TGTGCCAGCAGTTTGGGGGGATCGGGGAACGAGCAGTACTTC.

In regard to this clonotype: One end of the junction is discordant with germline, which a read error may explain. In a library made to pick up alpha chains, this beta chain is a stray read with a size that means little. The CDR3: CAISPGTGYYGFTF. The DNA for the CDR3 is TGTGCCATCAGTCCCGGGACAGGCTACTATGGCTTCACCTTC. The V call is TRBV10-3, the J call TRBJ1-2; 8 positions match TRBD1. Germline V gives CDR1 ENHRY, CDR2 SYGVKD. The CDR3 contains 14 residues.

At least ten counts were recorded for this clonotype. This beta chain is an off-target read within a library intended for alpha chains, so its frequency means little. The chain has TRBV6-1 and TRBJ1-5; D is unclear. The V gene lost 3 bases and the J gene lost 4 bases, with 19 bases spanning the gap. CDR3 length: 17 amino acids. Germline V CDR1 and CDR2: MNHNS, SASEGT. The CDR3 sequence: CASSDRWVQADNQPQHF. DNA of the CDR3: TGTGCCAGCAGTGACAGGTGGGTGCAGGCCGATAATCAGCCCCAGCATTTT.

This clonotype was picked up many times. With the library built for alpha chains, this beta chain is off target and its frequency is not meaningful. This chain links TRBV27 with TRBJ2-2; no clear D gene. CDR3 size: 12 residues. V gave up 6 bases and J gave up 6 bases, with 8 bases separating them. Germline loops: CDR1 MNHEY, CDR2 SMNVEV (reference sequence). The CDR3 region has the DNA TGTGCCAGCAGCTATACCGCCGGGGAGCTGTTTTTT. It translates to CASSYTAGELFF.

This clonotype was detected ten times or more. This beta chain slipped into a library made for alpha chains as a stray read, so its size is not meaningful. This sequence joins TRBV30 and TRBJ2-7, with D possibly being TRBD2 (6 bases). The germline V and J ends were trimmed by 3 bases and 7 bases, with 16 bases remaining between them. From germline, CDR1 is GTSNPN and CDR2 SVGIG (reference sequence). CDR3 size: 13 residues. The CDR3 sequence is CAWSRGSLGEQYF. The CDR3 DNA reads TGTGCCTGGAGCCGGGGGTCCCTTGGGGAGCAGTACTTC.

This clonotype showed up many times. Since the library was made to target alpha chains, this beta chain is a stray read and its abundance is not meaningful. The chain joins TRBV7-9 to TRBJ2-7, with 10 bases identical to TRBD1. Germline loops: CDR1 SEHNR, CDR2 FQNEAQ (reference sequence). The CDR3 is made up of 14 amino acids. J was trimmed by 4 bases and V by 4 bases; bases with no gene match: 4. The DNA of the CDR3 is TGTGCCAGCAGCTCCCAGGACAGGGGGTACGAGCAGTACTTC. Residues: CASSSQDRGYEQYF. The variable domain in full, with the rest retrieved from reference TRBV7-9 and TRBJ2-7, is DTGVSQNPRHKITKRGQNVTFRCDPISEHNRLYWYRQTLGQGPEFLTYFQNEAQLEKSRLLSDRFSAERPKGSFSTLEIQRTEQGDSAMYLCASSSQDRGYEQYFGPGTRLTVT.

This clonotype occurred many times. Since the library was made to target alpha chains, this beta chain is a stray read and its abundance is not meaningful. This chain connects TRBV12-3 or TRBV12-4 to TRBJ2-3; D remains unclear. The CDR3 is 12 amino acids. With 6 bases removed from V and 4 bases from J, the gap between germline ends came to 8 bases. The CDR3 spells CASSPRSDTQYF. CDR3 in DNA: TGTGCCAGCAGCCCCCGATCAGATACGCAGTATTTT.

This clonotype has ten or more counts. Since the library was made to target alpha chains, this beta chain is a stray read and its abundance is not meaningful. J is TRBJ2-7 and V is TRBV15; a weak D match, TRBD2 (5 bases). The CDR3 length is 15 residues. Germline values: CDR1 LNHNV, CDR2 YYDKDF (reference sequence). V was trimmed by 1 base and J by 0 bases, leaving 10 bases between them. The CDR3 nucleotides read TGTGCCACCAGCAGAGGAGGGTTCAGCTCCTACGAGCAGTACTTC. Residues: CATSRGGFSSYEQYF. Filled out from reference TRBV15 and TRBJ2-7, the complete variable domain reads DAMVIQNPRYQVTQFGKPVTLSCSQTLNHNVMYWYQQKSSQAPKLLFHYYDKDFNNEADTPDNFQSRRPNTSFCFLDIRSPGLGDTAMYLCATSRGGFSSYEQYFGPGTRLTVT.

This clonotype has at least ten counts. The library was built for alpha chains, so this beta chain is an off-target read and its size means little. CDR3 nucleotides: TGCGCCAGCAGCCCGGACAGACTTAACTATGGCTACACCTTC. Protein sequence: CASSPDRLNYGYTF. V is TRBV5-1 and J is TRBJ1-2; possible D gene TRBD1, 6 bases. Germline V gives CDR1 SGHRS, CDR2 YFSETQ. The CDR3 extends over 14 amino acids. With 4 bases removed from V and 1 base from J, the gap between germline ends came to 11 bases.

This clonotype occurred many times. This beta chain is off target for a library built for alpha chains, so its abundance means little. This chain uses TRBV3-1 with TRBJ2-5; D not certain. The V gene's germline CDR1 is LGHDT and CDR2 YNNKEL (reference sequence). The V end was cut by 1 base, the J end by 5 bases, with 11 bases between. The CDR3 is 14 amino acids. DNA for the CDR3: TGTGCCAGCAGCCAAGTTTCTAGTTGGGAGACCCAGTACTTC. It yields the protein CASSQVSSWETQYF.

This clonotype was seen a few times. This beta chain appears as a stray read in a library generated for alpha chains; its size is not informative. V usage is TRBV5-1 and J usage is TRBJ1-6; TRBD1 matches 8 bases. V was pared by 3 bases and J by 16 bases, with 12 bases of the junction left unmatched. Germline V lookup: CDR1 SGHRS, CDR2 YFSETQ. The CDR3 is made up of 14 amino acids. CDR3 coding DNA: TGCGCCAGCAGCTCCAGCCGGGACAGGTCTGTTCTCCACTTT. Protein: CASSSSRDRSVLHF.

This clonotype was seen at least ten times. The size of this beta chain means little, since it is a stray read in a library made for alpha chains. The chain employs TRBV29-1 and TRBJ1-4; D is perhaps TRBD1 (5 bases). Deletions cut 2 bases from V and 0 bases from J, with 13 bases between. The CDR3 is 16 residues long. Germline-derived CDR1 and CDR2 are SQVTM and ANQGSEA. The CDR3: CSVEPFRGATNEKLFF. In DNA, the CDR3 is TGCAGCGTTGAACCCTTCCGGGGGGCAACTAATGAAAAACTGTTTTTT.

In its sample, this clonotype was seen many times. This beta chain was picked up by a library intended for alpha chains and is off target, so its count carries little meaning. The CDR3 DNA reads as TGTGCCAGCAGCCACAGAGGGAGCACTCTCTATGGCTACACCTTC. It codes for CASSHRGSTLYGYTF. J is TRBJ1-2 and V is TRBV3-1, with no clear D. The V and J ends lost 3 bases and 4 bases respectively, with 15 bases between them. Looked up from germline, CDR1 is LGHDT and CDR2 is YNNKEL (reference sequence). This CDR3 has 15 amino acids.

As concerns this clonotype: The size of this beta chain means little, since it is a stray read in a library made for alpha chains. The chain combines TRBV13 with TRBJ1-4; D is possibly TRBD1 (6 bases). The germline CDR1 and CDR2 sequences are PRHDT and FYEKMQ (reference sequence). The germline V and J ends were trimmed by 5 bases and 0 bases, with 22 bases remaining between them. This CDR3 comprises 19 residues. The DNA for the CDR3 is TGTGCCAGCAGCGTGACCACCGGGGGATGGGGGCCAACTAATGAAAAACTGTTTTTT. Translated, it gives CASSVTTGGWGPTNEKLFF.

This clonotype showed up just a few times. Since it is a stray read in a library aimed at alpha chains, this beta chain has a size that is not meaningful. V and J are TRBV6-2 or TRBV6-3 and TRBJ1-5, with D unresolved. Germline CDR1 reads MNHEY; CDR2 reads SVGEGT. Trimming left V 2 bases short and J 0 bases short, with 17 bases between. This CDR3 comprises 18 residues. CDR3 region: CASSYPSGRRYSNQPQHF. CDR3 sequence (DNA): TGTGCCAGCAGTTACCCGTCCGGCAGGCGGTATAGCAATCAGCCCCAGCATTTT.

By its share, this clonotype is medium-sized. Found in a library prepared for alpha chains, this beta chain is an off-target read, and its abundance has little meaning. CDR3 region: CASSLGNSGANVLTF. In DNA form, the CDR3 reads TGTGCCAGCAGCTTGGGGAACTCTGGGGCCAACGTCCTGACTTTC. The chain carries TRBV5-4 and TRBJ2-6; D not certain. Germline V lookup: CDR1 SGHNT, CDR2 YYREEE (reference sequence). V gave up 0 bases and J gave up 0 bases, with 4 bases separating them. The CDR3 sequence is 15 residues long.

In regard to this clonotype: The library was built for alpha chains, so this beta chain is an off-target read and its size means little. The chain links TRBV4-1 to TRBJ1-6; TRBD1 aligns across 7 bases. V shed 3 bases, J shed 10 bases, and the junction held 9 bases outside the gene matches. Germline CDR1 MGHRA, CDR2 YSYEKL. The CDR3 has 15 residues. The CDR3 coding sequence is TGCGCCAGCAGCCACCCGACAGGGACATACTCACCCCTCCACTTT. Translation gives CASSHPTGTYSPLHF.

This clonotype was observed at least ten times. This beta chain turned up in a library designed for alpha chains; as an off-target read, its abundance says little. This rearrangement joins TRBV27 to TRBJ2-2; D call uncertain. V lost 5 bases to trimming and J lost 8 bases, with 9 bases between them. CDR1 is MNHEY and CDR2 is SMNVEV in the germline V gene (reference sequence). CDR3 size: 12 residues. DNA for the CDR3: TGTGCCAGCAGTCCCACAGATGGGGAGCTGTTTTTT. Amino acid sequence: CASSPTDGELFF.

This clonotype ranks as medium-sized. Because this beta chain is a stray read in a library intended to capture alpha chains, its abundance should not be given much weight. V and J are TRBV20-1 and TRBJ2-7; 8 positions match TRBD2. V lost 2 bases and J lost 0; bases outside the gene matches: 3. The germline V gene encodes CDR1 DFQATT and CDR2 SNEGSKA (reference sequence). The CDR3 is 14 amino acids. The CDR3 DNA sequence: TGCAGTGCTAGAAGCGGGGGTAGCTCCTACGAGCAGTACTTC. Protein sequence: CSARSGGSSYEQYF.